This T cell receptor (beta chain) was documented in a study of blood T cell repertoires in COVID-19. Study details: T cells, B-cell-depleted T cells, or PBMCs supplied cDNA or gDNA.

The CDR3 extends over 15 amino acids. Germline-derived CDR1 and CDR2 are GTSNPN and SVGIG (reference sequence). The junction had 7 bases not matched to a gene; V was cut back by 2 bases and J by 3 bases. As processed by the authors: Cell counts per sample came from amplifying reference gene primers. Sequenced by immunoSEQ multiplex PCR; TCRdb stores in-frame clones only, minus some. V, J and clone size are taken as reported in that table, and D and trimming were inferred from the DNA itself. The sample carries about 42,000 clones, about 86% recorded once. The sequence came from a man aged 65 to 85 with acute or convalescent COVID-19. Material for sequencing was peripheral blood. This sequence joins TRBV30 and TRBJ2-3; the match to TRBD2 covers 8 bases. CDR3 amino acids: CAWSRGAGETDTQYF. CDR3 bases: TGTGCCTGGAGTAGGGGAGCGGGAGAGACAGATACGCAGTATTTT.